This record looks at one T cell receptor beta chain sequence and its context. Its antigen remains unidentified. The length of the CDR3 is 13 residues. Germline V gives CDR1 KGHSH, CDR2 LQKENI. Trimming took off 5 bases at V and 0 bases at J, with 8 bases between the two ends. TCRdb called the RT-PCR reads again in MiXCR, with one record for every CDR3 protein. The sample yields just under 550,000 distinct CDR3 sequences, around 25% seen once. This specimen comes from a study of response to subunit inactivated influenza vaccine. Findings and limits, study-wide: New T cells are recruited in small numbers by each seasonal influenza vaccination, according to the authors' suggestion.

This same sample was also part of a study on T cells expressing NK-cell markers. That work contributes: 5'RACE template switching built TCR beta cDNA with unique molecular identifiers. Sequenced donors, eight in total, included seven who were HCMV-seropositive and one who was seronegative.

This receptor was obtained from a man aged 50-59 years who received an inactivated influenza vaccine. The V and J genes are TRBV18 and TRBJ2-7, with a possible D match to TRBD1 (5 bases). The source material was CD4+ T cells sorted from PBMCs, sampled roughly 12 days after vaccination. The CDR3 loop reads CASSTQASYEQYF. CDR3 DNA: TGTGCCAGCTCAACACAGGCCTCCTACGAGCAGTACTTC.